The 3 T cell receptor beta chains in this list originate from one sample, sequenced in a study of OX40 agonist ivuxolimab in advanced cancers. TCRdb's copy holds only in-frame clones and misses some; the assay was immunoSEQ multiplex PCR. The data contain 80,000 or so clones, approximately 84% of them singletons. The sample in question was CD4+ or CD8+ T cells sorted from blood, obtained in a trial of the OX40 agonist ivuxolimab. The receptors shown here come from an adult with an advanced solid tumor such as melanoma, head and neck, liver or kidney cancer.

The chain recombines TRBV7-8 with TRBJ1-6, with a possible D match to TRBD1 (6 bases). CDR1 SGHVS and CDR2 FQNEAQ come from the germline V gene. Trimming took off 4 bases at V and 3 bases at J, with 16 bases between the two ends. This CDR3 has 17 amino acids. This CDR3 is CASSWKGGTLYNSPLHF. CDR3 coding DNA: TGTGCCAGCAGCTGGAAGGGGGGAACGCTCTATAATTCACCCCTCCACTTT. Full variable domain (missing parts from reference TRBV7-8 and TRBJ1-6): GAGVSQSPRYKVAKRGQDVALRCDPISGHVSLFWYQQALGQGPEFLTYFQNEAQLDKSGLPSDRFFAERPEGSVSTLKIQRTQQEDSAVYLCASSWKGGTLYNSPLHFGNGTRLTVT.

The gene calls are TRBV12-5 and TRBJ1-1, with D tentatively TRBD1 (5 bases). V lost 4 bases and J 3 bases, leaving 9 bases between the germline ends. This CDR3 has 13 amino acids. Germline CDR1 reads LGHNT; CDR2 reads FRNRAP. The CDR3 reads CASGWTRDTEAFF. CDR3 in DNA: TGTGCTAGTGGTTGGACAAGAGACACTGAAGCTTTCTTT.

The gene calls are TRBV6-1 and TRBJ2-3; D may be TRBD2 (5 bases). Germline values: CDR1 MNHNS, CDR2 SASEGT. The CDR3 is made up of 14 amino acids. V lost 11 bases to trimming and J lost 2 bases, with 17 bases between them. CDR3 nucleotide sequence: TGTGCCCATCAGAGGGATCCTATCACAGATACGCAGTATTTT. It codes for CAHQRDPITDTQYF.